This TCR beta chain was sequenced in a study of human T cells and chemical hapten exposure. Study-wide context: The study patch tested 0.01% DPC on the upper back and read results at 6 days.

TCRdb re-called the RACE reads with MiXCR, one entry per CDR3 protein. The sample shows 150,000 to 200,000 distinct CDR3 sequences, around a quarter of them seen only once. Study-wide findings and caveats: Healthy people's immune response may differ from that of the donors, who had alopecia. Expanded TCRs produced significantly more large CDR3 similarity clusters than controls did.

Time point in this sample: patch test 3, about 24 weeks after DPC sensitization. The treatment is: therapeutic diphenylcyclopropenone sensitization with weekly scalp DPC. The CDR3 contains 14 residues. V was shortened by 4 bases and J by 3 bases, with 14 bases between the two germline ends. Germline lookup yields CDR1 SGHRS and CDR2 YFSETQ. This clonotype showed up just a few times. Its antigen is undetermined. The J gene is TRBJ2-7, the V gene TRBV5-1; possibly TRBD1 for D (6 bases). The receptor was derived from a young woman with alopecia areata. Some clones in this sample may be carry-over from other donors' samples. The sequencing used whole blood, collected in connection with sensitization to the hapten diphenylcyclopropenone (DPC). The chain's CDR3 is CASSPGTNNYEQYF. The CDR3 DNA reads TGCGCCAGCAGCCCCGGGACAAACAACTACGAGCAGTACTTC.